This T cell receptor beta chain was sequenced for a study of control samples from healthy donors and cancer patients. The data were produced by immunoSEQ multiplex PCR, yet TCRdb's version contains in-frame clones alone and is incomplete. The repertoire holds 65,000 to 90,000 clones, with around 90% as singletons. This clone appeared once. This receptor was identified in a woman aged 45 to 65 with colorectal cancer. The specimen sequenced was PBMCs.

The CDR3 region is CSSLTGLGTEAFF. The CDR3 coding sequence is TGCAGCTCCCTGACAGGGCTTGGGACTGAAGCTTTCTTT. This chain uses TRBV29-1 with TRBJ1-1; 7 bases map to TRBD1. Germline V CDR1 and CDR2: SQVTM, ANQGSEA. This CDR3 is built from 13 residues. V was clipped by 8 bases and J by 5 bases; unmatched bases: 11.